The T cell receptor (beta chain) described here comes from a study of blood T cell repertoires in COVID-19. Study summary: Samples taken during acute and convalescent COVID-19 were collected in the United States, Italy and Spain.

The CDR3 sequence is 15 residues long. Germline loops: CDR1 LGHNT, CDR2 FRNRAP. V lost 0 bases and J 5 bases, leaving 12 bases between the germline ends. Method: immunoSEQ multiplex PCR; TCRdb's copy keeps in-frame clones and lacks some. Here the sample spans about 60,000 clones, approximately 91% being singletons. The clonotype was recovered from a woman aged 60-70 years with active COVID-19. The sequenced material came from peripheral blood. The chain joins TRBV12-5 to TRBJ2-3; D is possibly TRBD2 (6 bases). CDR3 coding DNA: TGTGCTAGTGGTTTGGTAATGGGGGGAGTAGATACGCAGTATTTT. It yields the protein CASGLVMGGVDTQYF.